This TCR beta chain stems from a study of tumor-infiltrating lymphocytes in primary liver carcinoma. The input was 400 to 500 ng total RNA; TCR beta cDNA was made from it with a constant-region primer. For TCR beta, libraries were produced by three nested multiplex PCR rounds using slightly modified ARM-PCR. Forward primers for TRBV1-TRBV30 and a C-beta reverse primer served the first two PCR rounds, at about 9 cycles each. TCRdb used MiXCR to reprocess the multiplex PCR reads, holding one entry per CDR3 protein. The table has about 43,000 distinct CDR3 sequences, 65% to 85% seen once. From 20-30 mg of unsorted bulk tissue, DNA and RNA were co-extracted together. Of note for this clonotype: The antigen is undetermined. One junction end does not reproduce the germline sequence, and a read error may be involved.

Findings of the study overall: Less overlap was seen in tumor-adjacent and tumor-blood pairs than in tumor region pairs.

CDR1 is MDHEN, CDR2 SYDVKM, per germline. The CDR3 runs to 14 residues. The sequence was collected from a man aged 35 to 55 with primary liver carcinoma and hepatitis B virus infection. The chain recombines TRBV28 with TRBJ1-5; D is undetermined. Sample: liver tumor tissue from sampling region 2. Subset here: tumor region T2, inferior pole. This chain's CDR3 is CANSMTWATQPQHF. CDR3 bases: TGTGCCAACAGTATGACATGGGCCACCCAGCCCCAGCATTTT.